This record looks at one T cell receptor (beta chain) sequence and its context. The sample belongs to a study of blood T cell repertoires in COVID-19. J lost 4 bases, V lost 4 bases, and 7 bases had no gene match. Germline V gene sequence: CDR1 SGHNT, CDR2 YYREEE (reference sequence). The CDR3 runs 17 residues. Source study methods: Scientists estimated how many nucleated cells there were by amplifying reference gene primers. Using immunoSEQ multiplex PCR, the repertoire was profiled, and TCRdb retains in-frame clones only, with some absent. V and J calls and clone size are copied from that table; D and trimming were computed from the DNA. Seen here are a few hundred thousand clones, roughly 87% observed once, and the top ten hold around 3%. Assignments of participants to cohorts depended upon their own reported clinical history.

This chain joins TRBV5-4 and TRBJ2-1, with 14 bases identical to TRBD2. Specimen: PBMCs or T cells enriched from blood (not recorded which). The sequence came from a woman aged 25-40 years who had recovered from COVID-19. The CDR3 is CASSTGLAGGNYNEQFF. The DNA for the CDR3 is TGTGCCAGCAGCACCGGACTAGCGGGGGGAAATTACAATGAGCAGTTCTTC.